The 8 T cell receptor beta chains below were found in one sample sequenced in a study of shared clonotypes between healthy human individuals. Clones were sequenced by immunoSEQ multiplex PCR, and TCRdb holds only the in-frame ones, with some missing. This table has 400,000 to 500,000 clones, around 80% appearing once. Sequencing used PBMCs. The receptors derive from a middle-aged woman in good health. Some clones in this sample may be carry-over from other donors' samples.

The V and J genes are TRBV18 and TRBJ2-7; 8 nucleotides align to TRBD1. Germline values: CDR1 KGHSH, CDR2 LQKENI. J gave up 1 base and V 6 bases, and 11 bases lay outside the gene matches. The CDR3 is 16 amino acids. CDR3 protein: CASSPTQGVLSYEQYF. The CDR3 coding sequence is TGTGCCAGCTCCCCAACACAGGGGGTGCTGTCCTACGAGCAGTACTTC.

J is TRBJ1-1 and V is TRBV7-2; D remains unclear. The CDR3 loop spans 15 amino acids. Germline V gene data show CDR1 as SGHTA and CDR2 as FQGNSA. Trimming removed 2 bases from V and 4 bases from J, with 14 bases in between. CDR3 loop: CASSLSPSPGTEAFF. The CDR3 region has the DNA TGTGCCAGCAGCTTATCCCCATCCCCGGGCACTGAAGCTTTCTTT.

With regard to this clone: Other DNA sequences of this sample code for an identical CDR3. CDR3 sequence reads: CASSYSEGNTEAFF. As DNA, the CDR3 is TGTGCCAGCAGTTACTCTGAGGGAAACACTGAAGCTTTCTTT. This rearrangement joins TRBV6-5 to TRBJ1-1; no clear D gene. With 0 bases removed from V and 2 bases from J, the gap between germline ends came to 7 bases. CDR1 is MNHEY and CDR2 is SVGAGI in the germline V gene. The CDR3 has 14 amino acids.

This rearrangement joins TRBV30 to TRBJ1-1, with a tentative D call TRBD1 (5 bases). The CDR3 spans 15 residues. Trimming took off 2 bases at V and 0 bases at J, with 13 bases between the two ends. Per the germline V gene, CDR1 is GTSNPN and CDR2 is SVGIG (reference sequence). The CDR3 DNA reads TGTGCCTGGAGTTCGGCCCTAGGGGTGAACACTGAAGCTTTCTTT. Its translation is CAWSSALGVNTEAFF.

This chain uses TRBV29-1 with TRBJ1-1; D may be TRBD1 (5 bases). The CDR3 spans 11 residues. The germline V gene has CDR1 SQVTM and CDR2 ANQGSEA. V gave up 4 bases and J gave up 11 bases, with 14 bases separating them. The CDR3 bases are TGCAGCGTTGGTCTGCAGGGTGGTGCTTTCTTT. This encodes CSVGLQGGAFF.

Note on this clone: Other DNA sequences from this sample encode an identical CDR3 as well. The V and J genes are TRBV18 and TRBJ2-4; maybe TRBD2 (6 bases). The germline V gene has CDR1 KGHSH and CDR2 LQKENI. This CDR3 region has 15 residues. V was pared by 6 bases and J by 0 bases, with 12 bases between. The CDR3 DNA is TGTGCCAGCTCTAATAGCGGATTAGCCAAAAACATTCAGTACTTC. Translating it yields CASSNSGLAKNIQYF.

The chain recombines TRBV6-1 with TRBJ1-1, with TRBD1 as a possible D gene (5 bases). V lost 2 bases and J 0 bases, leaving 10 bases between the germline ends. The germline CDR1 and CDR2 sequences are MNHNS and SASEGT. CDR3 length equals 15 residues. The chain's CDR3 is CASSEPGLMNTEAFF. CDR3 bases: TGTGCCAGCAGTGAACCGGGGCTTATGAACACTGAAGCTTTCTTT.

This chain uses TRBV13 with TRBJ2-2, with a tentative D call TRBD1 (5 bases). The V gene lost 0 bases and the J gene lost 3 bases, with 11 bases spanning the gap. Per germline, CDR1 PRHDT and CDR2 FYEKMQ (reference sequence). CDR3 size: 16 residues. CDR3 protein: CASSLGFRVDTGELFF. Here the CDR3 DNA reads TGTGCCAGCAGCTTAGGTTTCAGGGTGGACACCGGGGAGCTGTTTTTT. The whole variable domain, remainder taken from reference TRBV13 and TRBJ2-2, is AAGVIQSPRHLIKEKRETATLKCYPIPRHDTVYWYQQGPGQDPQFLISFYEKMQSDKGSIPDRFSAQQFSDYHSELNMSSLELGDSALYFCASSLGFRVDTGELFFGEGSRLTVL.